This TCR beta chain emerged from a study of blood T cell repertoires in COVID-19 (TCRdb year 2020). Background for the entire study: The collaborator samples originated in the United States, Italy and Spain and spanned the acute and convalescent phases of COVID-19. The material from the prospective study consisted of cDNA or gDNA derived from T cells, B-cell-depleted T cells, or PBMCs. Subjects who had been exposed to COVID-19, were actively infected with it, or had recovered from it provided the deeply sampled blood TCRbeta repertoires that made up the dataset. The repertoires were released in a freely available public database intended as a resource for research on the immune response to SARS-CoV-2. Samples came from the ongoing ImmuneRACE study (first 160 participants) plus 1,254 subjects from 6 global collaborators. Nearly every sample came with metadata listing a de-identified subject ID, COVID-19 status, age in years and sex. Where available, HLA class I and class II types were obtained from metadata supplied by the sample provider rather than from assay-based typing. The research as a whole found: Clinical and demographic metadata were provided uncurated, with the amount varying by source and participant.

TCRbeta CDR3 regions were amplified from genomic DNA using the immunoSEQ Assay, a bias-controlled multiplex PCR. The authors' pipeline ran thus. The number of nucleated cells in each sample was estimated by amplification of reference gene primers within the assay. To quantify the absolute abundance of each unique TCRbeta CDR3 rearrangement, sequence reads were collapsed and filtered. For each sample, productive Simpson clonality was calculated by taking the square root of Simpson's diversity index across productive rearrangements. The immuneACCESS repertoire file appears here via TCRdb, limited to in-frame rearrangements. These files lack a portion of the clones; in checked studies, under half of the deficit traces to unresolved V genes, and the cause of the others is not known. That table supplies the V and J calls and clone size; D and trimming were determined from the DNA. This sample lists fewer than 75,000 clones; 70% to 90% were detected once. Around 4.2% of the sample belongs to the ten largest clones.

About this clone itself: The clone's antigen remains unknown. Base qualities are not at hand, and no much larger clone is one base apart.

The collaborating institutions used their own protocols to collect whole blood in K2EDTA tubes. For TCRbeta analysis, collaborators shipped samples as frozen whole blood, isolated PBMCs, or DNA extracted from either of those sample types. Source material: peripheral blood. The sequence came from a man aged 65-85 years with acute or convalescent COVID-19.

The nucleotide sequence is given as TGTGCCAGCTCATCCCGACAGGGCGGGCAGCCCCAGCATTTT. Its protein product is CASSSRQGGQPQHF. The chain couples TRBV18 to TRBJ1-5, and 7 junction bases match TRBD1. Germline trimming: 5 bases from V, 7 bases from J; junction bases outside gene matches: 8. Measured from the cysteine to the phenylalanine, the CDR3 is 14 residues long. Here the CDR3 DNA is all that survives: 42 bases in frame from base 1. Via the germline V gene, CDR1 is KGHSH and CDR2 LQKENI.